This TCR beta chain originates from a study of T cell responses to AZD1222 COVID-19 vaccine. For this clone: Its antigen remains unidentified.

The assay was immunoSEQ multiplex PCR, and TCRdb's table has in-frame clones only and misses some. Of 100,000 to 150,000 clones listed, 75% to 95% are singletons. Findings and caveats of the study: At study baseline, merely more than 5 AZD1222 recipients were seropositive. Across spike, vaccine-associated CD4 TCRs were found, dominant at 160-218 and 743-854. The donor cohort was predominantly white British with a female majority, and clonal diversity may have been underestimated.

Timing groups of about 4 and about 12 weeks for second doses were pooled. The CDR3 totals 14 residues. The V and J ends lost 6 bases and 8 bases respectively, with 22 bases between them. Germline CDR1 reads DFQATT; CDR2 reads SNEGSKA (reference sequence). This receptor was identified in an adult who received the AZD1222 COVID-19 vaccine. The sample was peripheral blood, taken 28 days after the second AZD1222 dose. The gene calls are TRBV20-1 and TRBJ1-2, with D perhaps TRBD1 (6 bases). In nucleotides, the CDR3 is TGCAGTGCGAGTAGACAGCGGGGGCTGGGAGGCTACACCTTC. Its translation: CSASRQRGLGGYTF.